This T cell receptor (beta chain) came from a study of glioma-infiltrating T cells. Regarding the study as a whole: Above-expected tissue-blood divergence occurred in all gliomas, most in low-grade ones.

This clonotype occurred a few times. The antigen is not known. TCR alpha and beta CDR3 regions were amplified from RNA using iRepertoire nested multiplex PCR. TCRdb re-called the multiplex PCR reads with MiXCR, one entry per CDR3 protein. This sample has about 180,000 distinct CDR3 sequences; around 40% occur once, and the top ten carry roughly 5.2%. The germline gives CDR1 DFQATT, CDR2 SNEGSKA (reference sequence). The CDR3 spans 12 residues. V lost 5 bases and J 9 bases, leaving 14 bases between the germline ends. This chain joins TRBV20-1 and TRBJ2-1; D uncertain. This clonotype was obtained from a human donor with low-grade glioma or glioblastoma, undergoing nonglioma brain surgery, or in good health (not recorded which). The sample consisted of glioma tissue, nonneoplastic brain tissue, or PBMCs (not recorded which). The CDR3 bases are TGCAGTGCTGGCGGCAAGGACGGTGAGCAGTTCTTC. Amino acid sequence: CSAGGKDGEQFF.